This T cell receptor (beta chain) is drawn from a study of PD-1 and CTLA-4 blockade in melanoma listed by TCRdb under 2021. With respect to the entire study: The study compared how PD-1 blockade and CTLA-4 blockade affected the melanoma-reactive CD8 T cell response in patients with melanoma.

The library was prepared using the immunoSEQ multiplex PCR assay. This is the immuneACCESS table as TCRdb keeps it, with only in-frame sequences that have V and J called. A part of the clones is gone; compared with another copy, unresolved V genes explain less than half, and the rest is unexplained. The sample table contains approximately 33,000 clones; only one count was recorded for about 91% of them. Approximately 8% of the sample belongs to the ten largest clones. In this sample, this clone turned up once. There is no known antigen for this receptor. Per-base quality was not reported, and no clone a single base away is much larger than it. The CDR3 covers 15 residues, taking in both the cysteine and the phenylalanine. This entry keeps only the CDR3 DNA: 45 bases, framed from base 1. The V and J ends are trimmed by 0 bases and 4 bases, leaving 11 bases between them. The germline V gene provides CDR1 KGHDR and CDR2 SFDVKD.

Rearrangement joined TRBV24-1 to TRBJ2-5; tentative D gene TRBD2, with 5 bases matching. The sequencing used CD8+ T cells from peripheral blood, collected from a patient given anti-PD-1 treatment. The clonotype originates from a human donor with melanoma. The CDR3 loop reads CATSDLHGEGETQYF. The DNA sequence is TGTGCCACCAGTGATTTGCACGGGGAAGGAGAGACCCAGTACTTC.